The TCR beta chain under discussion was sequenced for a study of cytotoxic CD8 clonotypes in ibrutinib-treated CLL. At the level of the study: The subjects consisted of roughly twelve relapsed/refractory and 15 treatment-naive individuals, with around 17 IGHV unmutated.

Overall study results and limits: Clonality increased at ibrutinib response, then returned toward baseline at progression. Clonality at baseline surpassed age-matched healthy donors and tracked circulating CD8+ T-cell counts.

Target depth was 1 in 200,000 to 1 in 1 million T cells, about 10x per clonotype. Some clones are missing from TCRdb's copy, which holds only in-frame ones; the method was immunoSEQ multiplex PCR. The sample has some 130,000 clones, approximately 80% seen once. On this clone itself: Its antigen is unknown.

The CDR3 is made up of 13 amino acids. Germline values: CDR1 SQVTM, CDR2 ANQGSEA. V shed 4 bases, J shed 4 bases, and the junction held 7 bases outside the gene matches. Sequenced material: PBMCs, taken after 24 months of ibrutinib treatment. The TCR originated in a human donor with chronic lymphocytic leukemia. This chain uses TRBV29-1 with TRBJ2-7; 7 bases line up with TRBD1. The CDR3 DNA is TGCAGCGTTGCCGACAGGGTGGGATACGAGCAGTACTTC. Encoded protein: CSVADRVGYEQYF.